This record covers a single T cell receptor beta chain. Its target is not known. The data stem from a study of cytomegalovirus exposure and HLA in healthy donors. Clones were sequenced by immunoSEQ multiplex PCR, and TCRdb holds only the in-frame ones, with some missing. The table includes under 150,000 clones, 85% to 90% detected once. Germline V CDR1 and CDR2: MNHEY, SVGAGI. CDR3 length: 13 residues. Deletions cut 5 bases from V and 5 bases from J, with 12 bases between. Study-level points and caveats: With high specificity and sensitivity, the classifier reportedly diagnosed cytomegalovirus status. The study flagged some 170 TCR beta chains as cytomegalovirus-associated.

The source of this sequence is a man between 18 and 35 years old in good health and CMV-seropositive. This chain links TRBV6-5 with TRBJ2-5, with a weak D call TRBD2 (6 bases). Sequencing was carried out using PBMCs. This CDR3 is CASSMGGLETQYF. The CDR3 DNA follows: TGTGCCAGCAGTATGGGGGGTTTGGAGACCCAGTACTTC.